This paragraph reports one TCR beta chain. Using immunoSEQ multiplex PCR, the repertoire was profiled, and TCRdb retains in-frame clones only, with some absent. The top ten hold around 2.5% of the sample, which has about 40,000 clones, around 90% seen once. This specimen comes from a study of graft-versus-host responses after intestinal transplantation. This CDR3 contains 14 residues. Germline CDR1 MNHEY, CDR2 SVGAGI. The junction had 3 bases not matched to a gene; V was cut back by 5 bases and J by 2 bases. The chain has TRBV6-5 and TRBJ1-2; 9 bases agree with TRBD1. This clonotype originated in a human patient who received an intestinal transplant, so some T cells may come from the graft donor. The specimen was PBMCs, collected approximately 300 days after intestinal transplant. The CDR3 DNA reads as TGTGCCAGCAGTGGACAGGGGCCAAACTATGGCTACACCTTC. It codes for CASSGQGPNYGYTF.